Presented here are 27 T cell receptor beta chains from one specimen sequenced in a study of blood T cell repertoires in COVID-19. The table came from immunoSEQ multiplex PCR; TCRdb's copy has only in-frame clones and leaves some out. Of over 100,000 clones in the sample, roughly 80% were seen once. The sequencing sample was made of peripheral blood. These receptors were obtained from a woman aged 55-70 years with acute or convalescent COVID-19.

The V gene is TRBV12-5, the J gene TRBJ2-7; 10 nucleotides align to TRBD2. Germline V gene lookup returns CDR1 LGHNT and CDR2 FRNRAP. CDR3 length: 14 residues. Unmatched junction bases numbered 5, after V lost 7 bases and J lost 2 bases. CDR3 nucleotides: TGTGCTAGTGTCCCTAGCGGGGGAGCCTACGAGCAGTACTTC. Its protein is CASVPSGGAYEQYF.

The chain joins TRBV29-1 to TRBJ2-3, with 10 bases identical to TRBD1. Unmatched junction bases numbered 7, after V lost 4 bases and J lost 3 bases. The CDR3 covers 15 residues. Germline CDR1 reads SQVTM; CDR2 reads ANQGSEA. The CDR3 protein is CSVGAGTGATDTQYF. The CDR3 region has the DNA TGCAGCGTTGGGGCCGGGACAGGGGCTACAGATACGCAGTATTTT.

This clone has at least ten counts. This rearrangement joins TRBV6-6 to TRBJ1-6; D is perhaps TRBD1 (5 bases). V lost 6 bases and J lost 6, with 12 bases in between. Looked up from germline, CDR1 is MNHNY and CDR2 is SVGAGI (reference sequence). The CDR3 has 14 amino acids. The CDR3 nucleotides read TGTGCCAGCAGGGACATTGAAGCTAATTCACCCCTCCACTTT. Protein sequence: CASRDIEANSPLHF.

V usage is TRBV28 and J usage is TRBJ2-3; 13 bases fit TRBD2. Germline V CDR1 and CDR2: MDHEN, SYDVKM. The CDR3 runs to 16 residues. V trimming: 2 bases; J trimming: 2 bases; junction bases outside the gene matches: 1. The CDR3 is CASSLTSGGATDTQYF. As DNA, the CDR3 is TGTGCCAGCAGTTTAACTAGCGGGGGGGCCACAGATACGCAGTATTTT.

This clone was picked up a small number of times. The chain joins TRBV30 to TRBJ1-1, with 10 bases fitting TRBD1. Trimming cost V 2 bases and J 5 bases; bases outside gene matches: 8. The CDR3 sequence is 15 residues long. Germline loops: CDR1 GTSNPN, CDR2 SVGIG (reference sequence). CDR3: CAWSTLGQGGTEAFF. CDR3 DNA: TGTGCCTGGAGTACGCTTGGACAGGGGGGGACTGAAGCTTTCTTT.

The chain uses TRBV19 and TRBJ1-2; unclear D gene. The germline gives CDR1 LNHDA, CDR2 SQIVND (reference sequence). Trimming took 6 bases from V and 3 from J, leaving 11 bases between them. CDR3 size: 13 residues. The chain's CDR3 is CASRRAGDYGYTF. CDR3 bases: TGTGCCAGTAGGCGGGCCGGGGACTATGGCTACACCTTC.

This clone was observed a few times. The CDR3 here is CASSPVGNQPQHF. Written as DNA, the CDR3 is TGTGCCAGCTCACCAGTCGGCAATCAGCCCCAGCATTTT. This sequence joins TRBV18 and TRBJ1-5; D gene uncertain. The CDR3 is 13 residues long. Germline CDR1 and CDR2: KGHSH and LQKENI. Trimming stripped 2 bases from V and 2 bases from J, with 4 bases between.

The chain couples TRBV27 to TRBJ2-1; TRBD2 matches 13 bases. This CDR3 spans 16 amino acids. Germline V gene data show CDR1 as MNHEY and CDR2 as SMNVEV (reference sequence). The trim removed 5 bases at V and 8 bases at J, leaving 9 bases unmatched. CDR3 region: CASSAPTSGGAYEQFF. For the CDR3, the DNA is TGTGCCAGCAGTGCCCCCACTAGCGGGGGGGCCTATGAGCAGTTCTTC.

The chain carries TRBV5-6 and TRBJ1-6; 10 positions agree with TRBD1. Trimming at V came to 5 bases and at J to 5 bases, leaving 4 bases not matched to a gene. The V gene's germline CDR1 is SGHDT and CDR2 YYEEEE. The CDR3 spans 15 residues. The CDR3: CASSRGQGDNSPLHF. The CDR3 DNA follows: TGTGCCAGCAGTCGAGGACAGGGGGATAATTCACCCCTCCACTTT.

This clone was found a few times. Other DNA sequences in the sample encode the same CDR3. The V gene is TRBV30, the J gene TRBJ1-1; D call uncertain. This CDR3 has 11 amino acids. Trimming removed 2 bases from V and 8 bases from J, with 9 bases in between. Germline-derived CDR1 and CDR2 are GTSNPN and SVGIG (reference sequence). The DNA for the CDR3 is TGTGCCTGGAGTCCCACCCGGGAAGCTTTCTTT. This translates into CAWSPTREAFF.

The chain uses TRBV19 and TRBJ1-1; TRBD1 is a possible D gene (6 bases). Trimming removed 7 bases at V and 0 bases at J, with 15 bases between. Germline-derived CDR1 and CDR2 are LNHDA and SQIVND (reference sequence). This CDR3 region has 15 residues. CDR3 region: CASTRGAPMNTEAFF. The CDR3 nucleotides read TGTGCCAGTACACGGGGGGCCCCCATGAACACTGAAGCTTTCTTT.

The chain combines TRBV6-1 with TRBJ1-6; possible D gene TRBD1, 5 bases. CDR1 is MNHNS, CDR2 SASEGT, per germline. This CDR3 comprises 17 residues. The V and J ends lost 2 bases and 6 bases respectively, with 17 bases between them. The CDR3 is CASSERGRGRRNSPLHF. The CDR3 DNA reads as TGTGCCAGCAGTGAAAGAGGGCGGGGACGGCGTAATTCACCCCTCCACTTT.

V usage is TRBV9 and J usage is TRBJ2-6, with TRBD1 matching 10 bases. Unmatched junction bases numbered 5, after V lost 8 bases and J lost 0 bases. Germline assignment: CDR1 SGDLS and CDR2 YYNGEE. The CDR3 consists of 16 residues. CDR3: CASSGTGVSGANVLTF. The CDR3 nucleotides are TGTGCCAGTTCCGGGACAGGGGTCTCTGGGGCCAACGTCCTGACTTTC.

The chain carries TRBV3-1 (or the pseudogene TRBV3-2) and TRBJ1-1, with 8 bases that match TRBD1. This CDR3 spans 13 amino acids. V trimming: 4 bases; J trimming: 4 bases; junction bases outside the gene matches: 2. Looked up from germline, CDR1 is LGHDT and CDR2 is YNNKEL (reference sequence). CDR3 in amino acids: CASSRTGPTEAFF. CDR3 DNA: TGTGCCAGCAGCCGGACAGGGCCCACTGAAGCTTTCTTT.

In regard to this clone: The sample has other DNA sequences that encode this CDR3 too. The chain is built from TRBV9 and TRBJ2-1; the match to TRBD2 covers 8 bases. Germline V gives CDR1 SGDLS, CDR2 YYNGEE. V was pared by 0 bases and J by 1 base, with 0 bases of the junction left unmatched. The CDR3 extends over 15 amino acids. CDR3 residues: CASSVAGGSYNEQFF. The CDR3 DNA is TGTGCCAGCAGCGTAGCGGGAGGGTCCTACAATGAGCAGTTCTTC.

The CDR3: CASSLGQGLAGDEQFF. DNA for the CDR3: TGTGCCAGCAGCTTAGGTCAAGGACTAGCGGGAGATGAGCAGTTCTTC. The gene calls are TRBV7-9 and TRBJ2-1, with 13 positions matching TRBD2. This CDR3 is built from 16 residues. V lost 1 base, J lost 8 bases, and 5 bases stayed unmatched. The germline CDR1 and CDR2 sequences are SEHNR and FQNEAQ (reference sequence).

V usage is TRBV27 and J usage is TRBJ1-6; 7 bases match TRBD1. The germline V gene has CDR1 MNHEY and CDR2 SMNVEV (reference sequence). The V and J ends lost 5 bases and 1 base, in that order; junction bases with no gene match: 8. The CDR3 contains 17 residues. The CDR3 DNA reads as TGTGCCAGCAGTGTTACAACAGGGGAATCCTATAATTCACCCCTCCACTTT. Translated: CASSVTTGESYNSPLHF.

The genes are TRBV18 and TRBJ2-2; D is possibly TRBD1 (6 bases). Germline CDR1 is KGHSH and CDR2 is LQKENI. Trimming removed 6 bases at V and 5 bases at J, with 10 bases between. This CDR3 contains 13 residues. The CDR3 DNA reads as TGTGCCAGCTCGGCAACAGGGACCGGGGAGCTGTTTTTT. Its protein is CASSATGTGELFF.

In DNA form, the CDR3 reads TGTGCCAGCAGCTATTTTGGGGCCGCCTCTATTTTTTTTGAGCAGTTCTTC. This translates into CASSYFGAASIFFEQFF. The J gene is TRBJ2-1, the V gene TRBV7-9, with D perhaps TRBD1 (5 bases). This CDR3 contains 17 residues. Germline assignment: CDR1 SEHNR and CDR2 FQNEAQ (reference sequence). Between the trimmed V and J ends, which lost 4 bases and 9 bases, there was a span of 25 bases.

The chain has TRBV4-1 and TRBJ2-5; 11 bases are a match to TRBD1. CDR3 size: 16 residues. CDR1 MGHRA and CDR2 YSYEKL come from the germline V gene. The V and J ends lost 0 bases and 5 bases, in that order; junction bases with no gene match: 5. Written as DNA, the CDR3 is TGCGCCAGCAGCCAAGATAGGACAGGGGGCGATGAGACCCAGTACTTC. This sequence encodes CASSQDRTGGDETQYF.

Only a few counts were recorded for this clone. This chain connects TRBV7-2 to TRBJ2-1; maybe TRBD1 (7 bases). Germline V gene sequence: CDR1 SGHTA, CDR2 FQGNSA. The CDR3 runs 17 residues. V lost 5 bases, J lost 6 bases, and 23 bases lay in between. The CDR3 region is CASSISPPGGKFNEQFF. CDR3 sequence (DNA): TGTGCCAGCAGCATAAGCCCCCCAGGGGGGAAATTCAATGAGCAGTTCTTC.

The CDR3 coding sequence is TGTGCCAGTAGTATGTCCGGGGGTCGAGGTAATGAAAAACTGTTTTTT. Its protein is CASSMSGGRGNEKLFF. The rearrangement uses TRBV19 and TRBJ1-4, with D perhaps TRBD1 (5 bases). V shed 3 bases and J shed 4 bases, with 15 bases lying between them. Germline CDR1 reads LNHDA; CDR2 reads SQIVND (reference sequence). The CDR3 has 16 amino acids.

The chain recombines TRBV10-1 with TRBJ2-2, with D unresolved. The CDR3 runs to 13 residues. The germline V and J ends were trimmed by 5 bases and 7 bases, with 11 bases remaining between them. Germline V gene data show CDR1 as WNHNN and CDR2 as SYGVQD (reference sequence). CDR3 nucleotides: TGCGCCAGCAGTCCCGAGGTCGTCGGGGAGCTGTTTTTT. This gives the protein CASSPEVVGELFF.

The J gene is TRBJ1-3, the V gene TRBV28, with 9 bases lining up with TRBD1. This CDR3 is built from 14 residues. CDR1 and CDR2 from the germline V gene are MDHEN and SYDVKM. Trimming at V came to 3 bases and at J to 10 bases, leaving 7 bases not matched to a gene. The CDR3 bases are TGTGCCAGCAGTTTTCGGACAGGGGAGGGGACCATATATTTT. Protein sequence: CASSFRTGEGTIYF.

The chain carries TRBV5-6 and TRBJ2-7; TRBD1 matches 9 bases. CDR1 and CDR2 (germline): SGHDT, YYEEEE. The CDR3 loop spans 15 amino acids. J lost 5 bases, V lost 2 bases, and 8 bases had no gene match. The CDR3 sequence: CASSFFPRDRDEQYF. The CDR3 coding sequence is TGTGCCAGCAGCTTTTTCCCCCGGGACAGGGACGAGCAGTACTTC.

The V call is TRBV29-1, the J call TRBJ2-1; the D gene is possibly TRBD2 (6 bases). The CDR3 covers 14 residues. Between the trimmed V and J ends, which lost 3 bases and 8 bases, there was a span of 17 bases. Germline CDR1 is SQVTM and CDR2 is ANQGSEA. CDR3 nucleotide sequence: TGCAGCGTTGAGGGCGGGAACGGGGCCGATGAGCAGTTCTTC. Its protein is CSVEGGNGADEQFF.

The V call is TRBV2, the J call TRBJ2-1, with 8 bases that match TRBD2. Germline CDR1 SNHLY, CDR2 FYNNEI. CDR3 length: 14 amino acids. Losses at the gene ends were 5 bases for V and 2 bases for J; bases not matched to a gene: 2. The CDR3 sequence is CASSTGGTYNEQFF. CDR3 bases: TGTGCCAGCAGTACGGGGGGGACCTACAATGAGCAGTTCTTC.